Below are 19 T cell receptor beta chains sequenced from a single sample in a study of T cells in localized non-small cell lung cancer. Some clones are missing from TCRdb's copy, which holds only in-frame ones; the method was immunoSEQ multiplex PCR. Among some 30,000 clones, less than 95% were seen once, and the ten largest hold roughly 12%. The starting material was peripheral blood mononuclear cells, obtained before any cancer treatment. Source of these receptors: a female donor over 55 with stage II lung adenocarcinoma.

The chain is built from TRBV28 and TRBJ1-1; D gene uncertain. CDR1 is MDHEN, CDR2 SYDVKM, per germline. CDR3 length equals 15 residues. V dropped 7 bases and J dropped 3 bases, with 18 bases sitting between them. This CDR3 is CASITAGAGDTEAFF. As DNA, the CDR3 is TGTGCCAGCATTACCGCTGGAGCCGGGGACACTGAAGCTTTCTTT.

The chain links TRBV13 to TRBJ2-1; D is unclear. Germline lookup yields CDR1 PRHDT and CDR2 FYEKMQ (reference sequence). V lost 1 base and J 2 bases, leaving 12 bases between the germline ends. This CDR3 is 16 amino acids long. CDR3 amino acids: CASSLAATGPYNEQFF. In nucleotides, the CDR3 is TGTGCCAGCAGCTTAGCTGCGACTGGCCCCTACAATGAGCAGTTCTTC. The variable domain in full, with the rest retrieved from reference TRBV13 and TRBJ2-1, is AAGVIQSPRHLIKEKRETATLKCYPIPRHDTVYWYQQGPGQDPQFLISFYEKMQSDKGSIPDRFSAQQFSDYHSELNMSSLELGDSALYFCASSLAATGPYNEQFFGPGTRLTVL.

In its sample, this clone was seen once. The chain employs TRBV18 and TRBJ1-5; the D is unclear. This CDR3 region has 13 residues. V was cut by 3 bases and J by 4 bases, with 7 bases left in between. CDR1 and CDR2 from the germline V gene are KGHSH and LQKENI. CDR3 residues: CASSPSGNQPQHF. The CDR3 DNA is TGTGCCAGCTCACCTTCGGGTAATCAGCCCCAGCATTTT.

The chain uses TRBV5-1 and TRBJ2-7, with 8 bases aligning to TRBD2. Looked up from germline, CDR1 is SGHRS and CDR2 is YFSETQ. The CDR3 runs 14 residues. V dropped 3 bases and J dropped 2; count of bases not matched to a gene: 4. CDR3 DNA sequence: TGCGCCAGCAGCTCAACGGGAGGGCCCTACGAGCAGTACTTC. Translating it yields CASSSTGGPYEQYF.

The rearrangement links TRBV7-9 to TRBJ2-2, with D possibly being TRBD1 (6 bases). V lost 5 bases to trimming and J lost 1 base, with 14 bases between them. Germline V CDR1 and CDR2: SEHNR, FQNEAQ (reference sequence). The CDR3 loop spans 16 amino acids. The CDR3 DNA reads as TGTGCCAGCAGCCCCCGCGGACAGAGGAACACCGGGGAGCTGTTTTTT. Amino acids: CASSPRGQRNTGELFF.

This clone is a singleton in its sample. The J gene is TRBJ1-4, the V gene TRBV5-4, with 12 bases lining up with TRBD1. The junction had 5 bases not matched to a gene; V was cut back by 1 base and J by 1 base. This CDR3 is built from 18 residues. Germline V gives CDR1 SGHNT, CDR2 YYREEE (reference sequence). The CDR3 region is CASSLPGTGGGTNEKLFF. The CDR3 DNA reads TGTGCCAGCAGCTTGCCCGGGACAGGGGGCGGAACTAATGAAAAACTGTTTTTT. Combining the CDR3 with reference TRBV5-4 and TRBJ1-4 gives the whole variable domain ETGVTQSPTHLIKTRGQQVTLRCSSQSGHNTVSWYQQALGQGPQFIFQYYREEENGRGNFPPRFSGLQFPNYSSELNVNALELDDSALYLCASSLPGTGGGTNEKLFFGSGTQLSVL.

The chain joins TRBV7-8 to TRBJ1-3; TRBD1 matches at 10 bases. The ends lost 5 bases at V and 2 bases at J; junction bases unmatched: 6. CDR1 is SGHVS, CDR2 FQNEAQ, per germline. This CDR3 is built from 16 residues. The CDR3 protein is CASSLRGQGPGNTIYF. CDR3 DNA: TGTGCCAGCAGCCTACGGGGACAGGGGCCTGGAAACACCATATATTTT.

This clone appeared once. V and J are TRBV19 and TRBJ2-7; 9 nucleotides align to TRBD1. This CDR3 spans 16 amino acids. Trimming at V came to 6 bases and at J to 5 bases, leaving 14 bases not matched to a gene. The V gene's germline CDR1 is LNHDA and CDR2 SQIVND (reference sequence). The CDR3 protein is CASSSLRQGGTHEQYF. In DNA, the CDR3 is TGTGCCAGTAGCTCTCTCCGACAGGGGGGGACCCACGAGCAGTACTTC.

The CDR3, as DNA: TGTGCCAGTAGATCCGGGACAGGGGCTGTCAACGAGCAGTACTTC. The encoded protein is CASRSGTGAVNEQYF. V and J are TRBV19 and TRBJ2-7, with 10 bases lining up with TRBD1. V gave up 6 bases and J gave up 5 bases; unmatched junction bases: 10. Germline CDR1 and CDR2: LNHDA and SQIVND (reference sequence). This CDR3 region has 15 residues.

The genes are TRBV7-3 and TRBJ2-7, with unresolved D. The V gene's germline CDR1 is SGHTA and CDR2 FQGTGA. CDR3 length: 14 residues. V was pared by 5 bases and J by 4 bases, with 15 bases between. The CDR3 sequence is CASSPNPAFYEQYF. The CDR3 DNA follows: TGTGCCAGCAGCCCTAACCCAGCCTTTTACGAGCAGTACTTC.

The V and J genes are TRBV10-1 and TRBJ1-4, with TRBD1 matching 9 bases. The CDR3 is 14 amino acids. The ends lost 5 bases at V and 6 bases at J; junction bases unmatched: 4. Looked up from germline, CDR1 is WNHNN and CDR2 is SYGVQD (reference sequence). The CDR3 coding sequence is TGCGCCAGCAGTCCCGGGACAGGGCATGAAAAACTGTTTTTT. As protein: CASSPGTGHEKLFF.

V gene TRBV7-9 combines with J gene TRBJ1-5, with 7 bases matching TRBD1. The V gene's germline CDR1 is SEHNR and CDR2 FQNEAQ (reference sequence). The V gene end was trimmed by 5 bases and the J gene end by 4 bases; junction bases not matched to a gene: 2. This CDR3 has 13 amino acids. Written as DNA, the CDR3 is TGTGCCAGCAGCGCAGGGGGTAATCAGCCCCAGCATTTT. Amino acids: CASSAGGNQPQHF.

The chain employs TRBV5-5 and TRBJ1-1; D remains unclear. Trimming stripped 0 bases from V and 0 bases from J, with 9 bases between. This CDR3 contains 15 residues. CDR1 SGHKS and CDR2 YYEKEE come from the germline V gene (reference sequence). The CDR3 coding sequence is TGTGCCAGCAGCTTGGCTTTCGGTATGAACACTGAAGCTTTCTTT. Its translation is CASSLAFGMNTEAFF.

In its sample, this clone was seen once. The V call is TRBV5-8, the J call TRBJ1-5, with 11 bases that match TRBD1. The CDR3 has 17 amino acids. Germline V gene data show CDR1 as SGHTS and CDR2 as YDEGEE. Unmatched junction bases numbered 7, after V lost 2 bases and J lost 3 bases. The CDR3, as DNA: TGTGCCAGCAGCTTCCGGACAGGGGGCCGCTTCAATCAGCCCCAGCATTTT. It codes for CASSFRTGGRFNQPQHF. Looking up the rest from reference TRBV5-8 and TRBJ1-5 gives the full variable domain: EAGVTQSPTHLIKTRGQQATLRCSPISGHTSVYWYQQALGLGLQFLLWYDEGEERNRGNFPPRFSGRQFPNYSSELNVNALELEDSALYLCASSFRTGGRFNQPQHFGDGTRLSIL.

The chain combines TRBV10-1 with TRBJ1-6, with D possibly matching TRBD1 (5 bases). The germline CDR1 and CDR2 sequences are WNHNN and SYGVQD (reference sequence). The CDR3 contains 15 residues. V was cut by 7 bases and J by 5 bases, with 15 bases left in between. CDR3 sequence: CASIPRAADNSPLHF. The CDR3, as DNA: TGCGCCAGCATCCCCAGGGCAGCCGATAATTCACCCCTCCACTTT.

The chain carries TRBV11-3 and TRBJ2-3; TRBD2 agrees at 12 bases. The CDR3 totals 18 residues. V was pared by 5 bases and J by 2 bases, with 11 bases of the junction left unmatched. Germline-derived CDR1 and CDR2 are SGHNT and YENEEA. The CDR3 nucleotides are TGTGCCAGCAGCCCCGGGACAACTAGCGGGGGGCCCACAGATACGCAGTATTTT. This codes for CASSPGTTSGGPTDTQYF.

This chain uses TRBV7-9 with TRBJ1-1, with 7 bases aligning to TRBD1. Germline CDR1 is SEHNR and CDR2 is FQNEAQ (reference sequence). The CDR3 extends over 14 amino acids. V lost 5 bases, J lost 3 bases, and 6 bases stayed unmatched. The DNA of the CDR3 is TGTGCCAGCAGCCCGGGTCAGGGGGACACTGAAGCTTTCTTT. This sequence encodes CASSPGQGDTEAFF.

The chain links TRBV5-1 to TRBJ1-2; D is ambiguous. The CDR3 totals 15 residues. Per germline, CDR1 SGHRS and CDR2 YFSETQ. With 0 bases removed from V and 0 bases from J, the gap between germline ends came to 9 bases. CDR3 DNA: TGCGCCAGCAGCTTGGCAGAAACGACTAACTATGGCTACACCTTC. Amino acids: CASSLAETTNYGYTF.

As DNA, the CDR3 is TGTGCCAGCAGCTTGGCTCAGGCATTCAGCCCAGATCAGCCCCAGCATTTT. This sequence encodes CASSLAQAFSPDQPQHF. This chain joins TRBV5-8 and TRBJ1-5; no reliable D call. This CDR3 comprises 17 residues. Germline V gene data show CDR1 as SGHTS and CDR2 as YDEGEE. Deletions cut 0 bases from V and 5 bases from J, with 18 bases between.